These 20 T cell receptor beta chains were all obtained from the same sample, sequenced in a study of regulatory T cells in long-lasting Graves disease. Time point given: newly diagnosed GD, antithyroid drugs for less than 3 months. Following extraction of RNA from PBMCs, that RNA was used to make the TCR library. Investigators prepared the TCR beta libraries by applying iRepertoire HTBI primers and Arm-PCR of CDR3 regions. TCRdb re-called the multiplex PCR reads with MiXCR, one entry per CDR3 protein. The sample lists fewer than 400,000 distinct CDR3 sequences; 18% were seen once. This material consisted of peripheral blood mononuclear cells (PBMCs), taken at new diagnosis, from a patient treated with antithyroid drugs. Receptors originate from a female donor with Graves disease.

In this sample, this clonotype turned up many times. This sequence joins TRBV7-8 and TRBJ1-2; tentatively, D is TRBD1 (5 bases). CDR1 SGHVS and CDR2 FQNEAQ come from the germline V gene. The CDR3 is made up of 15 amino acids. V gave up 4 bases and J gave up 1 base, with 13 bases separating them. This chain's CDR3 is CASSSRAGFNYGYTF. The CDR3 DNA is TGTGCCAGCAGCTCAAGAGCAGGGTTTAACTATGGCTACACCTTC.

The chain uses TRBV28 and TRBJ1-2; no firm D call. The length of the CDR3 is 13 residues. V was clipped by 6 bases and J by 6 bases, with 14 bases between them. Germline assignment: CDR1 MDHEN and CDR2 SYDVKM. The CDR3 reads CASRSGSLDGYTF. CDR3 DNA: TGTGCCAGCAGGTCCGGGTCCCTCGATGGCTACACCTTC.

This clonotype was seen many times. V usage is TRBV19 and J usage is TRBJ2-3, with TRBD2 identical over 11 bases. The V segment lost 6 bases and the J segment 1 base; nucleotides outside the gene matches: 3. This CDR3 has 15 amino acids. Germline V gene sequence: CDR1 LNHDA, CDR2 SQIVND (reference sequence). The CDR3, as DNA: TGTGCCAGTAGGGATAGCGGGAGGGGCACAGATACGCAGTATTTT. Translating it yields CASRDSGRGTDTQYF. Together with reference TRBV19 and TRBJ2-3, the CDR3 gives the full variable domain: DGGITQSPKYLFRKEGQNVTLSCEQNLNHDAMYWYRQDPGQGLRLIYYSQIVNDFQKGDIAEGYSVSREKKESFPLTVTSAQKNPTAFYLCASRDSGRGTDTQYFGPGTRLTVL.

This clonotype has at least ten counts. The rearrangement joins TRBV7-2 to TRBJ2-6; D not certain. The V end lost 7 bases, the J end lost 1 base, and 8 bases lay between the germline ends. Germline lookup yields CDR1 SGHTA and CDR2 FQGNSA. This CDR3 contains 14 residues. The CDR3 DNA sequence: TGTGCCAGCACGGTAGGATCTGGGGCCAACGTCCTGACTTTC. Amino acids: CASTVGSGANVLTF.

Only a few counts were recorded for this clonotype. The chain recombines TRBV6-5 with TRBJ1-5; 7 nucleotides line up with TRBD1. There are 17 residues in the CDR3. V shed 2 bases and J 1 base; nucleotides not matched to a gene: 8. Looked up from germline, CDR1 is MNHEY and CDR2 is SVGAGI. The CDR3 region has the DNA TGTGCCAGCAGTTACGGGCAGACAGGGATGAGCAATCAGCCCCAGCATTTT. It specifies CASSYGQTGMSNQPQHF.

Ten or more counts support this clonotype. The chain uses TRBV30 and TRBJ2-7, with TRBD2 identical over 7 bases. This CDR3 contains 16 residues. Germline V gene data show CDR1 as GTSNPN and CDR2 as SVGIG (reference sequence). With V trimmed by 3 bases and J by 0 bases, 11 bases remained unmatched. The CDR3 nucleotides are TGTGCCTGGAGCGATATTTTGGGCGGGAGCTCCTACGAGCAGTACTTC. Protein sequence: CAWSDILGGSSYEQYF.

In its sample, this clonotype was seen many times. V usage is TRBV29-1 and J usage is TRBJ2-7; 11 bases agree with TRBD1. The germline V gene encodes CDR1 SQVTM and CDR2 ANQGSEA. Trimming at V came to 6 bases and at J to 5 bases, leaving 3 bases not matched to a gene. The CDR3 length is 12 residues. The CDR3: CSVGQGANEQYF. CDR3 nucleotides: TGCAGCGTAGGACAGGGGGCTAACGAGCAGTACTTC.

This clonotype was detected many times. The chain links TRBV11-2 to TRBJ2-1; no clear D. Germline V gene data show CDR1 as SGHAT and CDR2 as FQNNGV. Trimming shortened V by 5 bases and J by 3 bases, and 11 bases separated the two germline ends. This CDR3 has 14 amino acids. DNA for the CDR3: TGTGCCAGCAGCCGACTTGAGGTCTACAATGAGCAGTTCTTC. It yields the protein CASSRLEVYNEQFF.

This clonotype was seen only a few times. This rearrangement joins TRBV4-2 to TRBJ2-7; D may match TRBD1 or TRBD2 (5 bases each). The V end lost 4 bases, the J end lost 6 bases, and 13 bases lay between the germline ends. CDR1 is LGHNA, CDR2 YNFKEQ, per germline. The CDR3 has 13 residues. CDR3 DNA: TGTGCCAGCAGCCGACTATCGGGGCTCGAGCAGTACTTC. The encoded protein is CASSRLSGLEQYF.

This clonotype was recorded at least ten times. This chain uses TRBV6-1 with TRBJ1-1, with D possibly TRBD1 on 6 matching bases. The germline V and J ends were trimmed by 6 bases and 4 bases, with 12 bases remaining between them. Germline CDR1 and CDR2: MNHNS and SASEGT. This CDR3 spans 13 amino acids. CDR3 residues: CASRKQGRTEAFF. CDR3 DNA: TGTGCCAGCAGAAAACAGGGCCGCACTGAAGCTTTCTTT.

This clonotype was detected a few times. The chain uses TRBV13 and TRBJ2-1; TRBD2 aligns across 12 bases. After removal of 4 bases from V and 9 bases from J, the junction contained 10 bases not matched to a gene. Looked up from germline, CDR1 is PRHDT and CDR2 is FYEKMQ (reference sequence). The CDR3 spans 16 residues. The CDR3 region is CASSSRLAGVQGEQFF. CDR3 nucleotides: TGTGCCAGCAGCTCCCGACTAGCGGGAGTACAAGGTGAGCAGTTCTTC.

The chain joins TRBV7-9 to TRBJ2-3; 10 bases fit TRBD1. The germline CDR1 and CDR2 sequences are SEHNR and FQNEAQ (reference sequence). CDR3 length: 16 amino acids. V lost 0 bases, J lost 6 bases, and 6 bases stayed unmatched. This CDR3 is CASSLAPGQGLDTQYF. The CDR3 coding sequence is TGTGCCAGCAGCTTAGCTCCGGGACAGGGGCTTGATACGCAGTATTTT.

There are a few counts of this clonotype. The chain employs TRBV28 and TRBJ2-7; D is uncertain. The CDR3 is 13 amino acids. With 7 bases removed from V and 0 bases from J, the gap between germline ends came to 10 bases. CDR1 MDHEN and CDR2 SYDVKM come from the germline V gene. Here the CDR3 reads CASTKRSSYEQYF. In DNA, the CDR3 is TGTGCCAGCACCAAGAGGAGCTCCTACGAGCAGTACTTC.

A few counts support this clonotype. This chain links TRBV7-2 with TRBJ2-3, with D tentatively TRBD1 (6 bases). V gave up 6 bases and J gave up 4 bases, with 11 bases separating them. Germline V gene data show CDR1 as SGHTA and CDR2 as FQGNSA. CDR3 size: 13 residues. CDR3 residues: CASSHRVADTQYF. CDR3 DNA sequence: TGTGCCAGCAGTCACAGGGTGGCAGATACGCAGTATTTT. Complete variable domain (other parts from reference TRBV7-2 and TRBJ2-3): GAGVSQSPSNKVTEKGKDVELRCDPISGHTALYWYRQSLGQGLEFLIYFQGNSAPDKSGLPSDRFSAERTGGSVSTLTIQRTQQEDSAVYLCASSHRVADTQYFGPGTRLTVL.

This clonotype was recorded many times. The chain's CDR3 is CASSEFAGLADYEQYF. CDR3 nucleotide sequence: TGTGCCAGCAGTGAATTTGCAGGACTAGCGGACTACGAGCAGTACTTC. The chain employs TRBV6-1 and TRBJ2-7; 10 bases map to TRBD2. The V and J ends lost 2 bases and 3 bases, in that order; junction bases with no gene match: 7. CDR1 MNHNS and CDR2 SASEGT come from the germline V gene. The CDR3 runs to 16 residues.

This rearrangement joins TRBV20-1 to TRBJ2-1, with a possible D match to TRBD2 (5 bases). From germline, CDR1 is DFQATT and CDR2 SNEGSKA (reference sequence). With 0 bases removed from V and 1 base from J, the gap between germline ends came to 19 bases. CDR3 length equals 18 residues. CDR3 amino acids: CSARDSGGPWVSYNEQFF. The CDR3 DNA sequence: TGCAGTGCTAGAGATTCGGGCGGGCCTTGGGTTTCCTACAATGAGCAGTTCTTC.

The V call is TRBV28, the J call TRBJ1-2, with TRBD1 matching over 8 bases. CDR1 MDHEN and CDR2 SYDVKM come from the germline V gene. The CDR3 consists of 14 residues. Germline trimming cut 3 bases from V and 6 bases from J; bases unmatched to any gene: 6. The CDR3 loop is CASSLGQGAHGYTF. The CDR3, as DNA: TGTGCCAGCAGTTTGGGGCAGGGGGCCCATGGCTACACCTTC.

V and J are TRBV4-1 and TRBJ2-7; 10 nucleotides align to TRBD2. The CDR3 is 16 residues long. The germline gives CDR1 MGHRA, CDR2 YSYEKL. V shed 8 bases, J shed 3 bases, and the junction held 13 bases outside the gene matches. CDR3 DNA sequence: TGCGCCAGCCTTATCGCCCTAAGACTAGCGGGCTACGAGCAGTACTTC. Amino acid sequence: CASLIALRLAGYEQYF.

The sample holds many counts of this clonotype. The rearrangement joins TRBV6-5 to TRBJ1-2, with a possible D match to TRBD1 (6 bases). V dropped 4 bases and J dropped 7 bases, with 19 bases sitting between them. Germline V gene data show CDR1 as MNHEY and CDR2 as SVGAGI. This CDR3 contains 15 residues. The CDR3 DNA reads as TGTGCCAGCAGTTCGGGCGGGGGCCTCGGGAGTGGCTACACCTTC. This translates into CASSSGGGLGSGYTF.

This clonotype has ten or more counts. The rearrangement uses TRBV5-1 and TRBJ1-1; D is unclear. The CDR3 runs 14 residues. Germline loops: CDR1 SGHRS, CDR2 YFSETQ. V was trimmed by 4 bases and J by 5 bases, leaving 15 bases between them. CDR3 protein: CASSPEPGRTEAFF. CDR3 nucleotide sequence: TGCGCCAGCAGCCCTGAACCGGGAAGGACTGAAGCTTTCTTT. The full variable domain, with the rest looked up from reference TRBV5-1 and TRBJ1-1, is KAGVTQTPRYLIKTRGQQVTLSCSPISGHRSVSWYQQTPGQGLQFLFEYFSETQRNKGNFPGRFSGRQFSNSRSEMNVSTLELGDSALYLCASSPEPGRTEAFFGQGTRLTVV.